This T cell receptor beta chain was found in a study of blood T cell repertoires in COVID-19. Sequencing was performed with immunoSEQ multiplex PCR; in TCRdb, only in-frame clones are kept and a portion is missing. The repertoire includes 270,000 or so clones, about 80% of them detected once, and around 3.5% sits in the top ten. Residents of 24 US areas, aged about 18 to 95 years, made up the participants. Recovered status in Cohort 3 required two negative PCRs, clearance, or symptom resolution. This clonotype originated in a man aged 50 to 60 who had recovered from COVID-19. Specimen: PBMCs or T cells enriched from blood (not recorded which).

The CDR3 loop reads CASARGNEQFF. The DNA for the CDR3 is TGTGCCAGCGCGCGGGGCAATGAGCAGTTCTTC. The V call is TRBV7-3, the J call TRBJ2-1, with TRBD2 as a possible D gene (6 bases). This CDR3 is 11 amino acids long. Germline loops: CDR1 SGHTA, CDR2 FQGTGA. V was shortened by 8 bases and J by 6 bases, with 8 bases between the two germline ends.